These 2 T cell receptor beta chains were all obtained from the same sample, sequenced in a study of T cell responses to AZD1222 COVID-19 vaccine. Assay: immunoSEQ multiplex PCR; the TCRdb copy retains only in-frame clones and omits some. Among around 130,000 clones listed, approximately 85% were seen once. The sample in question was peripheral blood, obtained 28 days after the second AZD1222 dose. The source of these receptors is an adult who received the AZD1222 COVID-19 vaccine.

This chain links TRBV6-6 with TRBJ1-1; no firm D call. Germline CDR1 MNHNY, CDR2 SVGAGI (reference sequence). Trimming took off 4 bases at V and 1 base at J, with 7 bases between the two ends. CDR3 length: 13 amino acids. The CDR3 sequence: CASSFNQNTEAFF. The CDR3 region has the DNA TGTGCCAGCAGTTTCAACCAGAACACTGAAGCTTTCTTT.

V and J are TRBV19 and TRBJ1-6; D perhaps matches TRBD1 (5 bases). Looked up from germline, CDR1 is LNHDA and CDR2 is SQIVND (reference sequence). The CDR3 totals 15 residues. The V and J ends lost 3 bases and 6 bases respectively, with 12 bases between them. This chain's CDR3 is CASSMGEYSNSPLHF. CDR3 DNA: TGTGCCAGTAGTATGGGGGAATATAGTAATTCACCCCTCCACTTT.